Given below is one T cell receptor (beta chain) in context. The study recruited people aged roughly 18 to 89 years across under 25 US areas. Assignment of participants to cohorts was predicated upon participant-reported clinical history. Sequencing used immunoSEQ multiplex PCR; TCRdb keeps in-frame clones, though not all of them. The sample holds 250,000 to 300,000 clones, about 90% seen once. This specimen comes from a study of blood T cell repertoires in COVID-19. Germline lookup yields CDR1 ENHRY and CDR2 SYGVKD. The CDR3 runs to 14 residues. The V gene lost 0 bases and the J gene lost 7 bases, with 12 bases spanning the gap.

The sequenced material came from PBMCs or T cells enriched from blood (not recorded which). The V gene is TRBV10-3, the J gene TRBJ1-2; D call uncertain. The receptor comes from a human donor in a cohort exposed to, infected with or recovered from COVID-19 (not recorded which). The donor label of this sample is uncertain. CDR3 protein: CAISESNPGFGYTF. In DNA form, the CDR3 reads TGTGCCATCAGTGAGTCGAACCCGGGGTTTGGCTACACCTTC.